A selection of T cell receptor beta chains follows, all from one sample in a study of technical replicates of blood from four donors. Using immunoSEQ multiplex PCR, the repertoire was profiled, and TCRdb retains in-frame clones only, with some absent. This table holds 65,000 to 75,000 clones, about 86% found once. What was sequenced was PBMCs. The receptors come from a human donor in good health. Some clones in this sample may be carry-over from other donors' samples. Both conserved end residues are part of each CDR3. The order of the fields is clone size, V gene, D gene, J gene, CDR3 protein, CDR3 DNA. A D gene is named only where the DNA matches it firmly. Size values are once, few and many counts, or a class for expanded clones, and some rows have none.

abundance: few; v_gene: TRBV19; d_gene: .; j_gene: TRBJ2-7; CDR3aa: CASSIIVGDEQYF; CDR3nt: TGTGCCAGTAGTATCATCGTGGGAGACGAGCAGTACTTC
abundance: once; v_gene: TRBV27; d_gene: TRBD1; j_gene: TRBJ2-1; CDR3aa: CASSLLPGTGEQFF; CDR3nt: TGTGCCAGCAGTTTATTGCCGGGGACAGGAGAGCAGTTCTTC
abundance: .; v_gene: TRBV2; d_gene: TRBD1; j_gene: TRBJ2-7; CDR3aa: CASNRKTGLSYEQYF; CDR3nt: TGTGCCAGCAATAGAAAGACAGGGCTCTCCTACGAGCAGTACTTC
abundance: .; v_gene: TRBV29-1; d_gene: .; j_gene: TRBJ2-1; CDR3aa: CSVAGLTYEQFF; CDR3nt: TGCAGCGTGGCAGGACTAACCTATGAGCAGTTCTTC
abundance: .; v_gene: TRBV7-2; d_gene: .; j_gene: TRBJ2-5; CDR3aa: CASTTRGASGETQYF; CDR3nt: TGTGCCAGCACCACCCGGGGGGCCTCAGGGGAGACCCAGTACTTC
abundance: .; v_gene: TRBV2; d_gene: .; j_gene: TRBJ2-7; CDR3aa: CASRGLLTYEQYF; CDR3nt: TGTGCCAGCAGGGGACTTCTAACCTACGAGCAGTACTTC
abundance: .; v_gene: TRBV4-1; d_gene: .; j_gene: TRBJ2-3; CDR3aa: CASSQAGPGSTDTQYF; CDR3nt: TGCGCCAGCAGCCAAGCCGGACCGGGAAGCACAGATACGCAGTATTTT
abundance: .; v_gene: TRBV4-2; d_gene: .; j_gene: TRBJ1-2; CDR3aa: CASSQASGEHYGYTF; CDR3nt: TGTGCCAGCAGCCAAGCTTCTGGAGAGCACTATGGCTACACCTTC
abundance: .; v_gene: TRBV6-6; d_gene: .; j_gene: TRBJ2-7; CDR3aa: CASSVGGSYEQYF; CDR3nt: TGTGCCAGCAGTGTAGGGGGTTCCTACGAGCAGTACTTC
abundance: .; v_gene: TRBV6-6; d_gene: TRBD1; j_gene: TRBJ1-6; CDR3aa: CASSSRQGDSPLHF; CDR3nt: TGTGCCAGCAGTTCGCGGCAGGGGGATTCACCCCTCCACTTT
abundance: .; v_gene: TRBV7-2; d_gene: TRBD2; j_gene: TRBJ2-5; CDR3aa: CASSLGTSGGPQETQYF; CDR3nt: TGTGCCAGCAGCTTGGGTACTAGCGGGGGCCCCCAAGAGACCCAGTACTTC
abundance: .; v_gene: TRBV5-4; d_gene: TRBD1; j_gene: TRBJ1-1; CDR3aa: CASSSSTTGPNTEAFF; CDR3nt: TGTGCCAGCAGCTCCTCGACGACAGGGCCAAACACTGAAGCTTTCTTT
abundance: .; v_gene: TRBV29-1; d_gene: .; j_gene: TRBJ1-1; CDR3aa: CSVVELPGHQNTEAFF; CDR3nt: TGCAGCGTTGTTGAGCTTCCGGGACACCAGAACACTGAAGCTTTCTTT
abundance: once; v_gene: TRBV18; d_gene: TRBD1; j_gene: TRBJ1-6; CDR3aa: CASSPSGGFNSPLHF; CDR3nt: TGTGCCAGCTCACCGTCAGGGGGCTTTAATTCACCCCTCCACTTT
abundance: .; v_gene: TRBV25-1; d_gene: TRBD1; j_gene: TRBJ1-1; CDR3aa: CASSDRDRNTEAFF; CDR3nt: TGTGCCAGCAGTGACCGGGACAGGAACACTGAAGCTTTCTTT
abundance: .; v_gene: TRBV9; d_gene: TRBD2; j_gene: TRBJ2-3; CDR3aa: CASSVGKGTSGSTDTQYF; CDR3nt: TGTGCCAGCAGCGTAGGGAAGGGGACTAGCGGGAGTACAGATACGCAGTATTTT
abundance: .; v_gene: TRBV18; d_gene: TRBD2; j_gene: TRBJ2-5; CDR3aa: CASSSSGLAGGGETQYF; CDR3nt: TGTGCCAGCTCATCATCGGGCCTAGCGGGAGGAGGAGAGACCCAGTACTTC
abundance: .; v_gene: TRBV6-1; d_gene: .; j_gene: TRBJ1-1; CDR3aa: CASTVRANTEAFF; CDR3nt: TGTGCCAGCACAGTGCGGGCGAACACTGAAGCTTTCTTT
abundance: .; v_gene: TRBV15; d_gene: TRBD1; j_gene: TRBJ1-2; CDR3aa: CATSRPTGAGYTF; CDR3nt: TGTGCCACCAGCAGGCCTACAGGGGCTGGCTACACCTTC
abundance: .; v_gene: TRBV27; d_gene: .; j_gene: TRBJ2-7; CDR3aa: CASSPGHRGHEQYF; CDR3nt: TGTGCCAGCAGCCCGGGACATCGTGGGCACGAGCAGTACTTC
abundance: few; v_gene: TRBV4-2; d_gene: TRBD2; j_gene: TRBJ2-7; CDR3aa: CASSQDTLVSGGSYEQYF; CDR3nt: TGTGCCAGCAGCCAAGATACTCTAGTTAGCGGGGGGTCCTACGAGCAGTACTTC
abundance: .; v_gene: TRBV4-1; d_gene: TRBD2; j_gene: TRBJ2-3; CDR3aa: CASKSTGRISTDTQYF; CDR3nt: TGCGCCAGCAAATCAACCGGGAGGATAAGCACAGATACGCAGTATTTT
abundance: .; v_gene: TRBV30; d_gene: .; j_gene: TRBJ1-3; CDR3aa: CAWSVLGGADTIYF; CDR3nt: TGTGCCTGGAGTGTACTTGGAGGGGCCGACACCATATATTTT
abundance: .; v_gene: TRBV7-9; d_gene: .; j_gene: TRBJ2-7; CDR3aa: CASSDQGKYEQYF; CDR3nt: TGTGCCAGCAGCGACCAGGGGAAATACGAGCAGTACTTC
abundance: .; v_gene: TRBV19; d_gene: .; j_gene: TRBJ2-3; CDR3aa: CASSDQGRYTDTQYF; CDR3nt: TGTGCCAGCTCAGATCAGGGAAGGTACACAGATACGCAGTATTTT
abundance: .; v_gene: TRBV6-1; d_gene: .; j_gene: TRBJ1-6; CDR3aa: CASSERSTVDNSPLHF; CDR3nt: TGTGCCAGCAGTGAACGGAGTACGGTGGATAATTCACCCCTCCACTTT
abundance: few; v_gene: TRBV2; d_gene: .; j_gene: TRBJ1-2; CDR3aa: CASSEGQPLNYGYTF; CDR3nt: TGTGCCAGCAGTGAGGGGCAGCCTCTAAACTATGGCTACACCTTC
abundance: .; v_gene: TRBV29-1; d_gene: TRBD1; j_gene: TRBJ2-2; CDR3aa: CSVGDRWNTGELFF; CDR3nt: TGCAGCGTTGGGGACAGGTGGAACACCGGGGAGCTGTTTTTT
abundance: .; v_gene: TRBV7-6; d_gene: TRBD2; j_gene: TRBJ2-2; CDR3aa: CASSLAPSGRANTGELFF; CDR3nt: TGTGCCAGCAGCTTAGCGCCTAGCGGGAGGGCTAACACCGGGGAGCTGTTTTTT
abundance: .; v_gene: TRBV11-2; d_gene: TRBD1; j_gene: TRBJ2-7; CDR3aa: CASSLETGPNYEQYF; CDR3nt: TGTGCCAGCAGCTTGGAGACAGGGCCAAACTACGAGCAGTACTTC
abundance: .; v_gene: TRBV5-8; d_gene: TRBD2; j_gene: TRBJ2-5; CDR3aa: CASSKGLAGMYQETQYF; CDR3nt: TGTGCCAGCAGCAAAGGACTAGCGGGGATGTACCAAGAGACCCAGTACTTC
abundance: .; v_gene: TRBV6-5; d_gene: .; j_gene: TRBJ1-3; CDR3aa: CASRKNGGNTIYF; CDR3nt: TGTGCCAGCAGGAAGAATGGCGGAAACACCATATATTTT
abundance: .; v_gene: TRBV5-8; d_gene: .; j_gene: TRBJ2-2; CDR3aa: CASSHWQAGGELFF; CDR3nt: TGTGCCAGCAGCCATTGGCAGGCTGGCGGGGAGCTGTTTTTT
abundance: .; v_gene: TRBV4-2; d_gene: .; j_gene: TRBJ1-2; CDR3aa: CASSHVENYGYTF; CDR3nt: TGTGCCAGCAGCCATGTAGAGAACTATGGCTACACCTTC
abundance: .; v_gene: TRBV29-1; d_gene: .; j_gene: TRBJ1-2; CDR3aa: CSVPSVETYGYTF; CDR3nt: TGCAGCGTGCCGTCTGTGGAGACCTATGGCTACACCTTC
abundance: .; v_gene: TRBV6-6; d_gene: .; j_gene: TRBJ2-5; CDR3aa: CASSYIRPWALETQYF; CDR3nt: TGTGCCAGCAGTTATATACGTCCGTGGGCATTGGAGACCCAGTACTTC
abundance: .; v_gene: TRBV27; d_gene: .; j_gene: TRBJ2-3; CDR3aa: CASSKRGTDTQYF; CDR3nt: TGTGCCAGCAGTAAGCGGGGCACAGATACGCAGTATTTT
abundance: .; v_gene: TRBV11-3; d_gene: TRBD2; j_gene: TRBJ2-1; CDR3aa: CASSSRLAVYNEQFF; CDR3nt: TGTGCCAGCAGCTCACGACTAGCCGTATACAATGAGCAGTTCTTC
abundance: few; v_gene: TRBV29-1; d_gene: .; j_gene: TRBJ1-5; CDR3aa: CSVMRDNQPQHF; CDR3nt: TGCAGCGTTATGAGGGACAATCAGCCCCAGCATTTT
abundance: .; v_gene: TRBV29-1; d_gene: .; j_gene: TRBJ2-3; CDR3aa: CSVVATTDTQYF; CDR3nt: TGCAGCGTTGTAGCTACCACAGATACGCAGTATTTT
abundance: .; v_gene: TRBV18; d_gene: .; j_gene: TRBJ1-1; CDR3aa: CASSPPLRDVGAFF; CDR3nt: TGTGCCAGCTCACCACCTTTGCGGGACGTTGGAGCTTTCTTT
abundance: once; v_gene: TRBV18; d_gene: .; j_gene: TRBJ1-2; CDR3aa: CASSQSRQDRNYGYTF; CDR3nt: TGTGCCAGCTCACAATCCCGACAGGACCGGAACTATGGCTACACCTTC
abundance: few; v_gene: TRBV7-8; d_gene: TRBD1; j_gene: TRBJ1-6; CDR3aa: CASSWTGGWDSPLHF; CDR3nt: TGTGCCAGCAGCTGGACAGGGGGTTGGGACTCACCCCTCCACTTT
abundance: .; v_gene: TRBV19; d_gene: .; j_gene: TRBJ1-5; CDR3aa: CAVRGAGWNQPQHF; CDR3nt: TGTGCCGTCCGCGGGGCAGGTTGGAATCAGCCCCAGCATTTT
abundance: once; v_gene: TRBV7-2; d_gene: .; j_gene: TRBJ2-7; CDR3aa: CASSLLGRGSEQYF; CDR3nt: TGTGCCAGCAGCTTACTAGGCAGGGGTTCCGAGCAGTACTTC
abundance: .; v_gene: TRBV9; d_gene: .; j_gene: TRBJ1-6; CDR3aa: CASSVSWEPANNSPLHF; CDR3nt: TGTGCCAGCAGCGTAAGCTGGGAGCCAGCAAATAATTCACCCCTCCACTTT
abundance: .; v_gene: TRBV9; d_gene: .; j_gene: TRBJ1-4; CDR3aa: CASSGGAPQANEKLFF; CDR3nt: TGTGCCAGCAGCGGAGGAGCGCCCCAAGCTAATGAAAAACTGTTTTTT
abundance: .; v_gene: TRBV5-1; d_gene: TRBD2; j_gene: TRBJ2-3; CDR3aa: CASSHKKSGGITDTQYF; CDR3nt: TGCGCCAGCAGTCATAAAAAAAGCGGGGGGATAACAGATACGCAGTATTTT
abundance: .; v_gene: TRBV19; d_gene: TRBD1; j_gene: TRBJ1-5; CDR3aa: CASSPTGGNQPQHF; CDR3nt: TGTGCCAGTAGTCCAACAGGGGGCAATCAGCCCCAGCATTTT
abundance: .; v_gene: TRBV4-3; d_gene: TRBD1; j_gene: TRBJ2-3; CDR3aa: CASSRRTGFSADTQYF; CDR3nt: TGCGCCAGCAGCCGAAGGACAGGTTTCTCTGCAGATACGCAGTATTTT